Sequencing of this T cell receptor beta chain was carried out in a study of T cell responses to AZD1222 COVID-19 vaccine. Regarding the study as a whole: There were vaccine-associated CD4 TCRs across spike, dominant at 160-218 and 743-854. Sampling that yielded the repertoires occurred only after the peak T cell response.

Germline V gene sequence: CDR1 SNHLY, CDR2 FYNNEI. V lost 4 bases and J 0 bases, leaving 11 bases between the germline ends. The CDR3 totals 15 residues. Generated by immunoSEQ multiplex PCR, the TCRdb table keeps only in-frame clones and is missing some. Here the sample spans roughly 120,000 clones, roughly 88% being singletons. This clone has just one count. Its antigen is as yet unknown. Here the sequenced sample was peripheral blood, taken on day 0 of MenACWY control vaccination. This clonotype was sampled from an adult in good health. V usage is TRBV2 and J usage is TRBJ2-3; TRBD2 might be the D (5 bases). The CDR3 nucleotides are TGTGCCAGCAGTGGGTCCGGAGGAAGCACAGATACGCAGTATTTT. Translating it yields CASSGSGGSTDTQYF. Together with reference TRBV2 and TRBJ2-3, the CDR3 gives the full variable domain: EPEVTQTPSHQVTQMGQEVILRCVPISNHLYFYWYRQILGQKVEFLVSFYNNEISEKSEIFDDQFSVERPDGSNFTLKIRSTKLEDSAMYFCASSGSGGSTDTQYFGPGTRLTVL.